Given below is one T cell receptor (beta chain) in context. What it binds is unknown. The data stem from a study of beta chain features in type 1 diabetes. Study-level results: Comparison showed that naive, central memory and Treg TCRB repertoires appeared more similar among patients than among healthy donors. Fewer junction insertions and more nucleotide deletions appeared in type 1 diabetes patients. In every one of the four CD4+ subsets, TCRB CDR3s were moderately but significantly shorter in Type 1 diabetes patients.

Of the isolated RNA, all was reverse transcribed, and so the sequenced material was expressed TCRB transcripts. Assay used: immunoSEQ multiplex PCR; TCRdb lists only in-frame clones, some missing. The sample yields roughly 290,000 clones, 15% seen once. V gave up 2 bases and J gave up 5 bases; unmatched junction bases: 3. CDR3 length: 14 residues. Germline V lookup: CDR1 SGHTA, CDR2 FQGNSA. The sequence came from a man aged 18-30 years with type 1 diabetes. V and J are TRBV7-2 and TRBJ2-1, with 7 bases matching TRBD1. Material: naive CD4+ T cells from blood. In DNA, the CDR3 is TGTGCCAGCAGCTTATACACAGGGGACAATGAGCAGTTCTTC. Translated: CASSLYTGDNEQFF. The whole variable domain, remainder taken from reference TRBV7-2 and TRBJ2-1, is GAGVSQSPSNKVTEKGKDVELRCDPISGHTALYWYRQSLGQGLEFLIYFQGNSAPDKSGLPSDRFSAERTGGSVSTLTIQRTQQEDSAVYLCASSLYTGDNEQFFGPGTRLTVL.